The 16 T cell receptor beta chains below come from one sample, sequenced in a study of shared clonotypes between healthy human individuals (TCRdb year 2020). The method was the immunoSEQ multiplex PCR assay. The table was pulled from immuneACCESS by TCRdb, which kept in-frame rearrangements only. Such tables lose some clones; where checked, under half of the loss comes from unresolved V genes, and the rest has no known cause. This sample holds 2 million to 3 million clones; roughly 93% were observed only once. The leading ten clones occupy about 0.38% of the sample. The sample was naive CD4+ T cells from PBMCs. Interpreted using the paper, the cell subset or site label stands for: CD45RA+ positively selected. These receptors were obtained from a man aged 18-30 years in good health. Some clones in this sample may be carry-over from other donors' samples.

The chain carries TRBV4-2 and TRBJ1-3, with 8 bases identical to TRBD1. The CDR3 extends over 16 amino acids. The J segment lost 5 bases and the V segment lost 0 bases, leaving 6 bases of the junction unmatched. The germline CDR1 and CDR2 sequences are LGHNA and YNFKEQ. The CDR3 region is CASSQDGQGGRNTIYF. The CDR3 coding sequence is TGTGCCAGCAGCCAAGATGGACAGGGAGGACGAAACACCATATATTTT.

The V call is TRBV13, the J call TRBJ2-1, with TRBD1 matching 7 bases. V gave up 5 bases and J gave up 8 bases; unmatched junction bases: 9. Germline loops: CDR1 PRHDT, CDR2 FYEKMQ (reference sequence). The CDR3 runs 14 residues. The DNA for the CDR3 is TGTGCCAGCAGCCCTCTGACAGGGAGCCATGAGCAGTTCTTC. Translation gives CASSPLTGSHEQFF.

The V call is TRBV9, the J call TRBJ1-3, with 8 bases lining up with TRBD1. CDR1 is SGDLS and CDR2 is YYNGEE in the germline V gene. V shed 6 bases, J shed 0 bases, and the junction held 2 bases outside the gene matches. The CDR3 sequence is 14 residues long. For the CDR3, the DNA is TGTGCCAGCACGACAGGGGTCTCTGGAAACACCATATATTTT. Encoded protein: CASTTGVSGNTIYF.

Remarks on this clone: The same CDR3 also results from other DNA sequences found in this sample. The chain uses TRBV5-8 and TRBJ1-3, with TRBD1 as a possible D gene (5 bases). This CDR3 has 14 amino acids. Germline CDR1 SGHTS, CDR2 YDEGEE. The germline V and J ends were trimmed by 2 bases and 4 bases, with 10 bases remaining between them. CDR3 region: CASSFGTLGNTIYF. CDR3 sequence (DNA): TGTGCCAGCAGCTTTGGGACGCTAGGAAACACCATATATTTT.

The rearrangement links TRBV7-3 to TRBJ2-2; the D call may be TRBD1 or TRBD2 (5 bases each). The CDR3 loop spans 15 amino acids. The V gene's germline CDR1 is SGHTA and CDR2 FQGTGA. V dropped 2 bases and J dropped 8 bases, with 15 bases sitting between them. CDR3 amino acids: CASSLGPGLAGELFF. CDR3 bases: TGTGCCAGCAGCTTAGGCCCGGGGCTTGCGGGGGAGCTGTTTTTT.

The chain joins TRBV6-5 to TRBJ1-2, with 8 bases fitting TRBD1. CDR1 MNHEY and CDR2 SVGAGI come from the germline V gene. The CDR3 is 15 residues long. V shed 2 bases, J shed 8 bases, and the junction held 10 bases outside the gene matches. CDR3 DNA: TGTGCCAGCAGTTACCGGAGGACAGGGTCAGAAGGCTACACCTTC. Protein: CASSYRRTGSEGYTF.

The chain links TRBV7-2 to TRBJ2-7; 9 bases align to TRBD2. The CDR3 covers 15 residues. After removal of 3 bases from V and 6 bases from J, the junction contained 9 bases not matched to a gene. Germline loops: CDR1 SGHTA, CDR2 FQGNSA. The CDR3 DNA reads TGTGCCAGCAGCTTCGTGCGAGGACTAGCGATCGAGCAGTACTTC. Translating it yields CASSFVRGLAIEQYF. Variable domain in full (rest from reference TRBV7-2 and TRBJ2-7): GAGVSQSPSNKVTEKGKDVELRCDPISGHTALYWYRQSLGQGLEFLIYFQGNSAPDKSGLPSDRFSAERTGGSVSTLTIQRTQQEDSAVYLCASSFVRGLAIEQYFGPGTRLTVT.

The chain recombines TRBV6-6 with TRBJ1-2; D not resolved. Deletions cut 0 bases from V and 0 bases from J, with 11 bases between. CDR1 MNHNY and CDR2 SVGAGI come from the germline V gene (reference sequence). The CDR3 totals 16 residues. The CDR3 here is CASSYSRQQTNYGYTF. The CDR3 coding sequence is TGTGCCAGCAGTTACTCGAGGCAGCAGACTAACTATGGCTACACCTTC.

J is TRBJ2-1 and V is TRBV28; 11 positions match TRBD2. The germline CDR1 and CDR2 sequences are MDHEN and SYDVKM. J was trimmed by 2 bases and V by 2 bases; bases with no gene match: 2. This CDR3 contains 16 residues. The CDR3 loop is CASSLGSGRAYNEQFF. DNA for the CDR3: TGTGCCAGCAGTTTAGGTAGCGGGAGGGCCTACAATGAGCAGTTCTTC.

CDR3 residues: CASSERRTYNEQFF. The DNA for the CDR3 is TGTGCCAGCAGTGAACGGCGCACCTACAATGAGCAGTTCTTC. The J gene is TRBJ2-1, the V gene TRBV2; D uncertain. The germline CDR1 and CDR2 sequences are SNHLY and FYNNEI. Between the trimmed V and J ends, which lost 2 bases and 2 bases, there was a span of 7 bases. The CDR3 spans 14 residues.

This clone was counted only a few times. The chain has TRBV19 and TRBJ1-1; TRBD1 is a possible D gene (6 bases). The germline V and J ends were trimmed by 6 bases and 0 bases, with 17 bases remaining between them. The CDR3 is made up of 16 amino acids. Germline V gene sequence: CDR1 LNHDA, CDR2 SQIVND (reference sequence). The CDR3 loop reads CASRGGVDSMNTEAFF. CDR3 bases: TGTGCCAGTAGAGGGGGGGTGGACAGCATGAACACTGAAGCTTTCTTT.

This CDR3 is CASSPRLGEQFF. The DNA for the CDR3 is TGTGCCAGCTCACCACGGCTGGGTGAGCAGTTCTTC. The rearrangement links TRBV18 to TRBJ2-1, with D unclear. Trimming cost V 1 base and J 9 bases, with 7 bases left between them. This CDR3 contains 12 residues. Looked up from germline, CDR1 is KGHSH and CDR2 is LQKENI.

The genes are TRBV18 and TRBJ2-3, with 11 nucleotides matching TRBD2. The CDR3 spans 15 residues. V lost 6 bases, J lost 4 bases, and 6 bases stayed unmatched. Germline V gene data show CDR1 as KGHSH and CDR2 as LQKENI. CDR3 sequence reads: CASSQLAGAPDTQYF. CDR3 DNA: TGTGCCAGCTCGCAACTAGCGGGAGCCCCAGATACGCAGTATTTT.

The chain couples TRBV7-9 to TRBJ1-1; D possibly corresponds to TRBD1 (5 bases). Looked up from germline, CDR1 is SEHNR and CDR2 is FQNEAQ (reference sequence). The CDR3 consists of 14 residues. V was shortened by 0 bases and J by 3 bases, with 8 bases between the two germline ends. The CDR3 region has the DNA TGTGCCAGCAGCTTAGCGCTGGGGGACACTGAAGCTTTCTTT. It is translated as CASSLALGDTEAFF.

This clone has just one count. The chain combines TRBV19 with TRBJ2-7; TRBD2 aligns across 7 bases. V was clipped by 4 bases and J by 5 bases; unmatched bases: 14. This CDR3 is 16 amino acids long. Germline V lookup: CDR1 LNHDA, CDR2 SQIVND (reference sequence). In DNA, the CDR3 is TGTGCCAGTAGTACCAATCGGGAGGCCCTCGGGGACGAGCAGTACTTC. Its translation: CASSTNREALGDEQYF. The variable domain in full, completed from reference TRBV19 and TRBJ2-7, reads DGGITQSPKYLFRKEGQNVTLSCEQNLNHDAMYWYRQDPGQGLRLIYYSQIVNDFQKGDIAEGYSVSREKKESFPLTVTSAQKNPTAFYLCASSTNREALGDEQYFGPGTRLTVT.

The CDR3 here is CASSPVARNTEAFF. The CDR3 DNA reads as TGTGCCAGCAGTCCCGTCGCGAGGAACACTGAAGCTTTCTTT. V gene TRBV28 combines with J gene TRBJ1-1, with D unresolved. Per the germline V gene, CDR1 is MDHEN and CDR2 is SYDVKM. The V and J ends lost 5 bases and 1 base respectively, with 11 bases between them. This CDR3 is 14 amino acids long.